Included here is one T cell receptor beta chain sequence, with context. Its antigen is unknown. This record belongs to a study of T cells in localized non-small cell lung cancer. Findings and caveats of the study: Heterogeneity within the tumor remains possible, as just one region underwent sequencing. Adjacent lung held a median roughly 54 of the top 100 tumor clones. Clonality peaked in uninvolved adjacent lung rather than tumor.

From germline, CDR1 is LNHDA and CDR2 SQIVND (reference sequence). V trimming: 1 base; J trimming: 5 bases; junction bases outside the gene matches: 3. The CDR3 is 14 residues long. Method: immunoSEQ multiplex PCR; TCRdb's copy keeps in-frame clones and lacks some. The data show 2,000 to 2,500 clones, 40% seen once. The chain couples TRBV19 to TRBJ2-7, with TRBD2 matching over 9 bases. The source is a male donor older than 55 with stage II squamous cell lung carcinoma. The sequenced sample was lung tumor tissue, obtained before any cancer treatment. CDR3 nucleotides: TGTGCCAGTAGTATAGGGCGGGAGGGCGACGAGCAGTACTTC. Translating gives CASSIGREGDEQYF.